This section outlines one TCR beta chain sequence together with its context. Its antigen is unknown. Per-base quality was not reported, and no clone a single base away is much larger than it. Including the terminal cysteine and phenylalanine, the CDR3 comprises 12 residues. The CDR3 DNA has 36 bases and is translated from base 1. The germline V gene provides CDR1 MDHEN and CDR2 SYDVKM. V sheds 3 bases and J sheds 4 bases, leaving 6 bases between their ends. The data are from a study of blood T cell repertoires in COVID-19 (dated by TCRdb to about 2020). Study-level background: Recovered participants in ImmuneRACE Cohort 3 were defined as having two consecutive negative NP/OP PCR tests, clearance from a healthcare professional, or resolution of symptoms. Samples covering the acute and convalescent phases of COVID-19 were provided by collaborators in the United States, Italy and Spain. The prospective study material was composed of cDNA or gDNA derived from T cells, B-cell-depleted T cells, or PBMCs. Subjects who had been exposed to COVID-19, were actively infected with it, or had recovered from it provided the deeply sampled blood TCRbeta repertoires that made up the dataset. The repertoires were made available in a free public database intended to serve as a resource for research on the immune response to SARS-CoV-2. Samples came from the ongoing ImmuneRACE study (first 160 participants) plus 1,254 subjects from 6 global collaborators. The sample metadata nearly always contained a de-identified subject ID, COVID-19 status, age in years and sex. Where available, HLA class I and class II types were obtained from metadata supplied by the sample provider rather than from assay-based typing.

Participants in the prospective study were enrolled through a virtual design, were aged roughly 18 to 100 years, and lived in about two dozen United States geographic areas. Cohort assignment in the prospective study relied on participant-reported clinical history from a screening survey and a study questionnaire. Each participant in the prospective study had whole blood, serum and a nasopharyngeal or oropharyngeal swab collected by mobile phlebotomists. Prospective study participants could optionally give additional blood draws and questionnaires over a roughly two-month period. Before DNA extraction, prospective study blood samples were shipped either frozen or at room temperature. Overall results and qualifications from the work: The quantity of clinical and demographic metadata differed by source and by participant and was supplied without curation.

The immunoSEQ Assay, a bias-controlled multiplex PCR, was used to amplify TCRbeta CDR3 regions from genomic DNA. Per the authors' processing: Within the assay, amplification of reference gene primers was used to estimate how many nucleated cells each sample contained. To quantify the absolute abundance of each unique TCRbeta CDR3 rearrangement, sequence reads were collapsed and filtered. For each sample, productive Simpson clonality was calculated by taking the square root of Simpson's diversity index across productive rearrangements. TCRdb provides this immuneACCESS table in a form limited to in-frame rearrangements. Some clones are lacking; in checked studies, under half of them reflect an unresolved V gene, and why the rest are absent is not known. D and trimming come from the DNA, and the V and J calls and clone size come from that table. The sample table records 350,000 to 400,000 clones; 80% to 90% of these occur just once. The ten top clones hold approximately 1.8% of the sample.

Here the chain combines TRBV28 and TRBJ1-1; no D gene call is confident. The receptor was derived from a man aged 35 to 55 in a cohort exposed to, infected with or recovered from COVID-19 (not recorded which). The sequenced sample consisted of PBMCs or T cells enriched from blood (not recorded which). The bases are TGTGCCAGCAGTTTGGAGGGCACTGAAGCTTTCTTT. This gives the protein CASSLEGTEAFF.